The clone carrying this TCR beta chain has more than one count but fewer than ten. The data stem from a study of blood T cell repertoires in COVID-19. Study overall: The samples span acute and convalescent COVID-19 from the United States, Italy and Spain. From T cells, B-cell-depleted T cells, or PBMCs came the material, which was cDNA or gDNA.

In the authors' workflow: Cell counts per sample came from amplifying reference gene primers. The protocol was immunoSEQ multiplex PCR, while the TCRdb copy is restricted to in-frame clones and leaves out a portion. V, J and clone size are those of that table, while D and trimming were read from the DNA. The sample gives more than 95,000 clones, roughly 79% of which show up once; more than 30% is in the top ten. The sequencing sample was made of peripheral blood. This TCR was recovered from a man older than 75 with acute or convalescent COVID-19.

The CDR3 here is CSVGQGFATNEKLFF. The CDR3 nucleotides read TGCAGCGTTGGACAGGGGTTTGCAACTAATGAAAAACTGTTTTTT. The chain employs TRBV29-1 and TRBJ1-4; 8 bases line up with TRBD1. Trimming removed 4 bases from V and 0 bases from J; junction bases left unmatched: 4. Germline CDR1 is SQVTM and CDR2 is ANQGSEA. The CDR3 has 15 amino acids.